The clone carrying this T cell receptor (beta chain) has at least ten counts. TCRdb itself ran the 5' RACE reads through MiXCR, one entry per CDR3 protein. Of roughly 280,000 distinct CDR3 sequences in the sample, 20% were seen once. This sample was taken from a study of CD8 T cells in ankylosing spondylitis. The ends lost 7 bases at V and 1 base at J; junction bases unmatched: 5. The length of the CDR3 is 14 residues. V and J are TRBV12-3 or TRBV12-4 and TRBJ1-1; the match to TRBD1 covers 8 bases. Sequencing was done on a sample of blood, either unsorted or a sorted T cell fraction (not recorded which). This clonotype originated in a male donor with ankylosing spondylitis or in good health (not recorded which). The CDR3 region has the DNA TGTGCCAGCAAACCGGGACAGGAGAACACTGAAGCTTTCTTT. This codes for CASKPGQENTEAFF.